This T cell receptor beta chain emerged from a study of CD8+CD57+ T cells in acquired aplastic anemia. Turning to the study itself: Sorted CD4+ and CD8+ cells yielded DNA averaging approximately 3.5 ug.

Profiling of TCR beta VDJ combinations and CDR3 sequences used genomic DNA as template. TCRdb recomputed calls from the reads with MiXCR, one row per CDR3 protein. The sample records under 200,000 distinct CDR3 sequences, 47% being singletons. V dropped 3 bases and J dropped 2 bases, with 13 bases sitting between them. Germline V gene lookup returns CDR1 WNHNN and CDR2 SYGVQD (reference sequence). The CDR3 consists of 15 residues. Study findings and constraints: CD8+ Simpson's diversity did not differ significantly between patients and controls.

Whoever was chosen for sequencing had shown CD8+CD57+ cell expansion by flow cytometry. Note on this clonotype: Its matching antigen is unknown.

Specimen: sorted CD4+, CD8+, or CD8+CD57+ T cells (not recorded which) from PBMCs. This receptor was identified in a human donor with aplastic anemia. The V and J genes are TRBV10-1 and TRBJ2-5; the D call may be TRBD1 or TRBD2 (5 bases each). The CDR3 reads CASSDEGKGQETQYF. The CDR3 region has the DNA TGCGCCAGCAGTGACGAGGGGAAGGGGCAAGAGACCCAGTACTTC.